The rows below give T cell receptor beta chains drawn from one sample of a study of T cells in Graves' hyperthyroidism and ophthalmopathy. Each CDR3 protein is one row after TCRdb ran MiXCR on the multiplex PCR reads. The sample lists under 600,000 distinct CDR3 sequences; approximately 15% were seen once. Input material: blood. All receptors come from a woman in her 40s with Graves' ophthalmopathy. CDR3s include the opening cysteine and the closing phenylalanine or tryptophan. A D gene is named only where the DNA matches it firmly. Clone size is not always given. Where it is, it says once, few, many or a class for expanded clones.

clone_size j_call v_call d_call cdr3_aa cdr3_nt
NA TRBJ2-1 TRBV29-1 NA CSAALSSDEQFF TGCAGCGCAGCCCTCAGTAGTGATGAGCAGTTCTTC
NA TRBJ2-7 TRBV12-3/TRBV12-4 TRBD1 CASSLIQGEVYEQYF TGTGCCAGCAGTCTAATACAGGGGGAAGTCTACGAGCAGTACTTC
NA TRBJ2-7 TRBV2 NA CASGLARHEQYF TGTGCCAGCGGGTTAGCGAGACACGAGCAGTACTTC
few TRBJ1-4 TRBV5-8 NA CASGRGDEKLFF TGTGCCAGCGGCCGGGGGGATGAAAAACTGTTTTTT
many TRBJ2-1 TRBV18 TRBD1 CASGRDSSYNEQFF TGTGCCAGCGGCCGGGACAGCTCCTACAATGAGCAGTTCTTC
NA TRBJ2-2 TRBV18 NA CASSSGYANTGELFF TGTGCCAGCTCGTCGGGTTATGCGAACACCGGGGAGCTGTTTTTT
many TRBJ2-1 TRBV7-2 TRBD2 CASSLTLAGVGEQFF TGTGCCAGCAGCTTGACACTAGCGGGAGTGGGTGAGCAGTTCTTC
many TRBJ1-1 TRBV7-8 NA CASSPLRGGILNTEAFF TGTGCCAGCAGCCCGCTCCGGGGAGGGATACTGAACACTGAAGCTTTCTTT
once TRBJ2-1 TRBV3-1 TRBD2 CASSPSLAGGTIEQFF TGTGCCAGCAGCCCCTCGTTAGCGGGGGGGACGATTGAGCAGTTCTTC
many TRBJ2-7 TRBV11-2 NA CASSLGQSGEQYF TGTGCCAGCAGCTTAGGACAGAGTGGCGAGCAGTACTTC
many TRBJ1-4 TRBV2 NA CASSEPYGNEKLFF TGTGCCAGCAGTGAACCTTATGGTAATGAAAAACTGTTTTTT
NA TRBJ2-1 TRBV24-1 TRBD1 CATSDSGTGGSWEQFF TGTGCCACCAGTGATTCCGGGACAGGGGGCTCGTGGGAGCAGTTCTTC
NA TRBJ2-3 TRBV5-1 TRBD2 CASSWGLASSDDSTDTQYF TGCGCCAGCAGCTGGGGACTAGCTAGCTCAGACGACAGCACAGATACGCAGTATTTT
few TRBJ2-2 TRBV6-1 NA CASTKGTGELFF TGTGCCAGCACCAAGGGGACCGGGGAGCTGTTTTTT
many TRBJ2-3 TRBV5-8 TRBD2 CASSLALAGTDTQYF TGTGCCAGCAGCTTGGCACTAGCGGGCACAGATACGCAGTATTTT
many TRBJ2-5 TRBV20-1 TRBD2 CSARDGGGQETQYF TGCAGTGCTAGAGACGGGGGGGGCCAAGAGACCCAGTACTTC
NA TRBJ2-2 TRBV7-7 TRBD1 CASSAGQGVGTGELFF TGTGCTAGCAGCGCCGGACAGGGGGTTGGGACCGGGGAGCTGTTTTTT
few TRBJ2-3 TRBV20-1 TRBD2 CSARDPKSSGILRLPPDTQYF TGCAGTGCTAGAGATCCGAAGAGTAGCGGGATTCTCCGTCTCCCGCCAGATACGCAGTATTTT
many TRBJ2-5 TRBV3-1 TRBD2 CASSQAGGGSETQYF TGTGCCAGCAGCCAAGCGGGCGGGGGATCAGAGACCCAGTACTTC
NA TRBJ2-6 TRBV6-1 TRBD1 CASSESYGQGRIISSGANVLTF TGTGCCAGCAGTGAAAGCTACGGACAGGGGCGTATTATCTCCTCTGGGGCCAACGTCCTGACTTTC